This is a list of T cell receptor beta chains from one sample in a study of blood T cell repertoires in COVID-19. The data were produced by immunoSEQ multiplex PCR, yet TCRdb's version contains in-frame clones alone and is incomplete. Here the sample spans 350,000 to 450,000 clones, around nine tenths being singletons. Material: peripheral blood. The receptors were gathered from a woman in her sixties with COVID-19, enrolled during active disease. Each CDR3 is given with its conserved first and last residue. D genes are given only for firm matches. Clone sizes are given selectively: once, few, many, or a class where the clone is expanded.

V gene,J gene,clone size,D gene,CDR3 DNA,CDR3 protein
TRBV9,TRBJ2-1,NA,NA,TGTGCCAGCAGCTTCGAACTATACAATGAGCAGTTCTTC,CASSFELYNEQFF
TRBV5-1,TRBJ2-5,NA,TRBD2,TGCGCCCGCAGCTTGGGGGGGACGGCGGGGGGGACTGAGACCCAGTACTTC,CARSLGGTAGGTETQYF
TRBV11-3,TRBJ2-5,NA,NA,TGTGCCAGCAGCTTAGTTCAAAAAGAGACCCAGTACTTC,CASSLVQKETQYF
TRBV2,TRBJ1-5,few,NA,TGTGCCAGCACTCTAATGGGAGGGGGTAGGTCCCAGCATTTT,CASTLMGGGRSQHF
TRBV18,TRBJ2-7,NA,TRBD1,TGTGCCAGCTCGCCGAATTCGGGACAGGGTTCCTACGAGCAGTACTTC,CASSPNSGQGSYEQYF
TRBV2,TRBJ1-1,NA,TRBD1,TGTGCCAGCAGTGTCTGGACAGGGTCCAATGAAGCTTTCTTT,CASSVWTGSNEAFF
TRBV19,TRBJ2-5,NA,TRBD2,TGTGCCAGTAGCCTAAGACTAGCGGGGGAGACCCAGTACTTC,CASSLRLAGETQYF
TRBV7-9,TRBJ1-4,NA,TRBD1,TGTGCCACAGAGGCTGACAGGGAATGGGGAAAACTGTTTTTT,CATEADREWGKLFF
TRBV19,TRBJ1-2,NA,TRBD1,TGTGCCAGTAGTATAGACCAGGGGACAGTAACTAACTATGGCTACACCTTC,CASSIDQGTVTNYGYTF
TRBV5-1,TRBJ2-5,once,TRBD1,TGCGCCAGCAGCCCCCAGACAGGGGGCCAAGAGACCCAGTACTTC,CASSPQTGGQETQYF
TRBV5-1,TRBJ2-1,NA,TRBD2,TGCGCCAGCAGCTTGGTGTTAGCGGCGGGGGATGAGCAGTTCTTC,CASSLVLAAGDEQFF
TRBV5-4,TRBJ2-6,once,TRBD2,TGTGCCAGCAGCTTGGTAAACACCGGGACTAGGGGCTCTGGGGCCAACGTCCTGACTTTC,CASSLVNTGTRGSGANVLTF
TRBV5-4,TRBJ2-3,NA,TRBD2,TGTGCCAGCAGCGCCCGACTAGCGGGCCCCCTGGATACGCAGTATTTT,CASSARLAGPLDTQYF
TRBV27,TRBJ1-1,NA,NA,TGTGCCAGCAGTTTATGGGGAAGGGGCTCCGGGACTGAAGCTTTCTTT,CASSLWGRGSGTEAFF
TRBV18,TRBJ1-2,NA,TRBD1,TGTGCCAGCTCACCACCCCGGGACAGGGCCTATGGCTACACCTTC,CASSPPRDRAYGYTF
TRBV3-1/TRBV3-2,TRBJ2-5,NA,TRBD2,TGTGCCAGCAATAGCGGGGGAAGCCAAGAGACCCAGTACTTC,CASNSGGSQETQYF
TRBV9,TRBJ1-1,NA,NA,TGTGCCAGCAGCGTAGCACAGGGTAACACTGAAGCTTTCTTT,CASSVAQGNTEAFF